Shown below are 5 T cell receptor beta chains from a single sample sequenced in a study of spatial heterogeneity in lung cancer. TCRdb processed the 5' RACE reads anew with MiXCR; each CDR3 protein has one entry. The top ten hold around 43% of the sample, which has more than 10,000 distinct CDR3 sequences, 3.5% to 4% seen once. Time point denoted: sample taken at primary tumor resection. The input for sequencing was PBMCs, taken at surgery. All receptors come from a male donor with early-stage non-small cell lung cancer.

This clonotype was observed at least ten times. V usage is TRBV4-3 and J usage is TRBJ2-1, with D perhaps matching TRBD2 (6 bases). V shed 4 bases and J shed 5 bases, with 15 bases lying between them. Germline CDR1 and CDR2: LGHNA and YSLEER. This CDR3 has 15 amino acids. CDR3 region: CASSRGASADNEQFF. The CDR3 region has the DNA TGCGCCAGCAGCCGTGGGGCTAGCGCCGACAATGAGCAGTTCTTC.

This clonotype has a count of ten or more. This chain links TRBV28 with TRBJ2-5, with TRBD1 matching 10 bases. CDR1 and CDR2 from the germline V gene are MDHEN and SYDVKM. V was pared by 6 bases and J by 2 bases, with 6 bases of the junction left unmatched. CDR3 length equals 15 residues. The CDR3 is CASRLTGGWQETQYF. The CDR3 DNA sequence: TGTGCCAGCAGGCTGACAGGGGGCTGGCAAGAGACCCAGTACTTC.

This clonotype was recorded many times. This rearrangement joins TRBV5-1 to TRBJ2-7; the D gene is possibly TRBD1 (6 bases). V lost 0 bases and J 5 bases, leaving 12 bases between the germline ends. The CDR3 spans 14 residues. Germline values: CDR1 SGHRS, CDR2 YFSETQ. The CDR3 is CASSLGQARDEQYF. CDR3 DNA sequence: TGCGCCAGCAGCTTGGGACAGGCAAGGGACGAGCAGTACTTC.

Many counts were recorded for this clonotype. The rearrangement joins TRBV27 to TRBJ2-3, with TRBD2 matching over 12 bases. Germline CDR1 and CDR2: MNHEY and SMNVEV (reference sequence). After removal of 10 bases from V and 5 bases from J, the junction contained 7 bases not matched to a gene. This CDR3 spans 14 amino acids. The CDR3 loop is CATAGLAGLDTQYF. The CDR3 DNA follows: TGTGCCACCGCGGGACTAGCGGGTTTAGATACGCAGTATTTT.

This clonotype was recorded at least ten times. The genes are TRBV10-3 and TRBJ1-2; possibly TRBD1 for D (5 bases). Deletions cut 5 bases from V and 4 bases from J, with 20 bases between. The CDR3 runs to 16 residues. The germline CDR1 and CDR2 sequences are ENHRY and SYGVKD. The CDR3, as DNA: TGTGCCATCAGTCCCGCCGGGACTCCAAAGAGCTATGGCTACACCTTC. Its translation: CAISPAGTPKSYGYTF.